Presented here are 17 T cell receptor beta chains from one specimen sequenced in a study of T cells after yellow fever vaccination. One entry per CDR3 protein results from TCRdb running MiXCR on the 5' RACE reads. The data show about 320,000 distinct CDR3 sequences, with roughly 4.3% seen just once and approximately 19% held by the top ten. The sequenced sample was PBMCs, obtained 15 days after the yellow fever booster vaccination. The receptors stem from a young man who received the YFV17D yellow fever vaccine.

This clonotype was recorded at least ten times. The chain recombines TRBV6-1 with TRBJ2-7; 12 bases align to TRBD2. The V and J ends lost 7 bases and 5 bases, in that order; junction bases with no gene match: 9. The CDR3 is 15 residues long. CDR1 and CDR2 (germline): MNHNS, SASEGT. CDR3 nucleotides: TGTGCCAGCACCGAGTCTAGCGGGGGGGCGGACGAGCAGTACGTC. Protein: CASTESSGGADEQYV.

This clonotype showed up many times. The V and J genes are TRBV13 and TRBJ1-1; the match to TRBD1 covers 7 bases. The CDR3 has 15 amino acids. V gave up 5 bases and J gave up 2 bases; unmatched junction bases: 8. CDR1 and CDR2 (germline): PRHDT, FYEKMQ (reference sequence). CDR3 nucleotides: TGTGCCAGCAGCCCTTCGGGACAGAGCAACACTGAAGCTTTCTTT. Its protein product is CASSPSGQSNTEAFF. The full variable domain, with the rest looked up from reference TRBV13 and TRBJ1-1, is AAGVIQSPRHLIKEKRETATLKCYPIPRHDTVYWYQQGPGQDPQFLISFYEKMQSDKGSIPDRFSAQQFSDYHSELNMSSLELGDSALYFCASSPSGQSNTEAFFGQGTRLTVV.

The chain is built from TRBV7-8 and TRBJ1-5, with 7 bases matching TRBD1. Germline CDR1 SGHVS, CDR2 FQNEAQ. J was trimmed by 5 bases and V by 5 bases; bases with no gene match: 9. This CDR3 spans 15 amino acids. CDR3 nucleotide sequence: TGTGCCAGCAGCCCCAGACAGGGTCGGGATCAGCCCCAGCATTTT. This encodes CASSPRQGRDQPQHF.

The chain employs TRBV12-3 or TRBV12-4 and TRBJ1-2; 8 bases are shared with TRBD1. The CDR3 loop spans 14 amino acids. With 5 bases clipped from V and 7 bases from J, the junction kept 9 bases outside the gene matches. CDR3 coding DNA: TGTGCCAGCAGTGGGACAGGCAATGACGGTGGCTACACCTTC. The encoded protein is CASSGTGNDGGYTF.

There are a few counts of this clonotype. The chain combines TRBV7-9 with TRBJ2-6, with D possibly TRBD2 on 5 matching bases. The V gene lost 6 bases and the J gene lost 3 bases, with 12 bases spanning the gap. CDR1 is SEHNR, CDR2 FQNEAQ, per germline (reference sequence). The CDR3 is made up of 15 amino acids. This CDR3 reads CASRPGEGGANVLTF. Here the CDR3 DNA reads TGTGCCAGCAGGCCCGGAGAGGGTGGGGCCAACGTCCTGACTTTC.

This clonotype has a count of ten or more. The DNA for the CDR3 is TGTGCCAGAAGCTTGGTTAGGGGCCTGGAAGCTTTCTTT. This sequence encodes CARSLVRGLEAFF. This chain links TRBV5-3 with TRBJ1-1; a weak D match, TRBD1 (5 bases). TRBV5-3 is an open reading frame, and its role is uncertain. The V end lost 0 bases, the J end lost 8 bases, and 11 bases lay between the germline ends. CDR3 length: 13 residues.

This clonotype was counted at least ten times. This sequence joins TRBV20-1 and TRBJ1-6, with D uncertain. Germline CDR1 reads DFQATT; CDR2 reads SNEGSKA (reference sequence). The CDR3 runs to 15 residues. V was shortened by 6 bases and J by 2 bases, with 14 bases between the two germline ends. The CDR3 here is CSAAFRVPYNSPLHF. The CDR3, as DNA: TGCAGTGCCGCGTTCCGGGTGCCCTATAATTCACCCCTCCACTTT.

Ten or more counts support this clonotype. The V gene is TRBV9, the J gene TRBJ2-7; D is tentatively TRBD1 or TRBD2 (5 bases each). The germline V gene encodes CDR1 SGDLS and CDR2 YYNGEE. The CDR3 sequence is 13 residues long. V was clipped by 0 bases and J by 5 bases, with 9 bases between them. DNA for the CDR3: TGTGCCAGCAGCGTAGAAGGGGAGAACGAGCAGTACTTC. It yields the protein CASSVEGENEQYF. The variable domain in full, completed from reference TRBV9 and TRBJ2-7, reads DSGVTQTPKHLITATGQRVTLRCSPRSGDLSVYWYQQSLDQGLQFLIQYYNGEERAKGNILERFSAQQFPDLHSELNLSSLELGDSALYFCASSVEGENEQYFGPGTRLTVT.

The genes are TRBV30 and TRBJ2-2, with D possibly TRBD1 on 6 matching bases. Germline CDR1 reads GTSNPN; CDR2 reads SVGIG (reference sequence). The CDR3 sequence is 12 residues long. V lost 1 base to trimming and J lost 9 bases, with 9 bases between them. The CDR3 reads CAWSAGAWELFF. The CDR3 DNA reads TGTGCCTGGAGTGCAGGGGCCTGGGAGCTGTTTTTT. The full variable domain, rest sourced from reference TRBV30 and TRBJ2-2, is SQTIHQWPATLVQPVGSPLSLECTVEGTSNPNLYWYRQAAGRGLQLLFYSVGIGQISSEVPQNLSASRPQDRQFILSSKKLLLSDSGFYLCAWSAGAWELFFGEGSRLTVL.

This clonotype was seen only a few times. One end of the junction fails to match germline, which may point to a read error. The genes are TRBV7-7 and TRBJ2-1; D could derive from TRBD1 or TRBD2 (6 bases each). Germline CDR1 and CDR2: SSHAT and FNYEAQ (reference sequence). The CDR3 totals 16 residues. CDR3 protein: CASSVNRAGGYNEQFF. The DNA for the CDR3 is TGTGCTAGCAGCGTTAACAGGGCCGGGGGTTACAATGAGCAGTTCTTC.

This clonotype was counted once. V gene TRBV5-1 combines with J gene TRBJ1-2, with 7 bases aligning to TRBD1. Germline lookup yields CDR1 SGHRS and CDR2 YFSETQ. J was trimmed by 7 bases and V by 4 bases; bases with no gene match: 4. This CDR3 is 12 amino acids long. CDR3: CASSPGQVGYTF. CDR3 in DNA: TGCGCCAGCAGCCCAGGACAGGTTGGCTACACCTTC.

This clonotype was seen many times. The chain uses TRBV10-3 and TRBJ2-5, with D uncertain. The CDR3 length is 12 residues. With 8 bases removed from V and 2 bases from J, the gap between germline ends came to 9 bases. Germline-derived CDR1 and CDR2 are ENHRY and SYGVKD. Here the CDR3 reads CAIAPEQETQYF. In nucleotides, the CDR3 is TGTGCCATCGCGCCGGAACAAGAGACCCAGTACTTC.

This clonotype was counted only a few times. The chain uses TRBV7-9 and TRBJ1-1, with unresolved D. The CDR3 consists of 14 residues. Trimming took off 9 bases at V and 0 bases at J, with 14 bases between the two ends. In germline, CDR1 is SEHNR, CDR2 FQNEAQ (reference sequence). CDR3 DNA: TGTGCCAGAGAACCCCAGAGGATGAACACTGAAGCTTTCTTT. Translated, it gives CAREPQRMNTEAFF.

This clonotype has a count of ten or more. The chain employs TRBV6-5 and TRBJ1-3; the D is unclear. Trimming left V 5 bases short and J 6 bases short, with 5 bases between. Germline values: CDR1 MNHEY, CDR2 SVGAGI. CDR3 length: 11 residues. CDR3 protein: CASSRENTIYF. Written as DNA, the CDR3 is TGTGCCAGCAGTCGGGAAAACACCATATATTTT.

This clonotype was picked up a small number of times. This rearrangement joins TRBV27 to TRBJ1-5, with D maybe TRBD1 (5 bases). The length of the CDR3 is 14 residues. The V and J ends lost 6 bases and 3 bases respectively, with 12 bases between them. The germline CDR1 and CDR2 sequences are MNHEY and SMNVEV (reference sequence). CDR3 DNA: TGTGCCAGCAGGCCCGCGGGGCTCAATCAGCCCCAGCATTTT. It yields the protein CASRPAGLNQPQHF.

This clonotype appeared many times. The chain combines TRBV3-1 with TRBJ2-4; a possible D gene is TRBD1 (6 bases). From germline, CDR1 is LGHDT and CDR2 YNNKEL (reference sequence). The V end was cut by 1 base, the J end by 9 bases, with 7 bases between. The CDR3 consists of 12 residues. The DNA for the CDR3 is TGTGCCAGCAGCCAAGCACAGGGCATTCAGTACTTC. It encodes CASSQAQGIQYF. Full variable domain (remainder filled in from reference TRBV3-1 and TRBJ2-4): DTAVSQTPKYLVTQMGNDKSIKCEQNLGHDTMYWYKQDSKKFLKIMFSYNNKELIINETVPNRFSPKSPDKAHLNLHINSLELGDSAVYFCASSQAQGIQYFGAGTRLSVL.

This clonotype was recorded at least ten times. CDR3 protein: CASSPRDQETQYF. CDR3 DNA sequence: TGCGCCAGCAGCCCTCGGGACCAAGAGACCCAGTACTTC. This chain links TRBV4-3 with TRBJ2-5; D uncertain. The germline V gene encodes CDR1 LGHNA and CDR2 YSLEER. CDR3 length equals 13 residues. The germline V and J ends were trimmed by 4 bases and 0 bases, with 6 bases remaining between them.